Presented here are 4 T cell receptor beta chains from one specimen sequenced in a study of blood T cell repertoires in COVID-19 (dated by TCRdb to the early 2020s). Libraries were prepared through the immunoSEQ multiplex PCR assay. Here the immuneACCESS table is served through TCRdb, limited to in-frame sequences with V and J called. Missing clones are a known gap in these copies; in checked studies unresolved V genes cover under half, and the rest lacks a known reason. The sample profile shows 65,000 to 100,000 clones; roughly nine tenths of them were found once. The ten biggest clones cover 7.5% to 9.5% of the sample. What was sequenced was peripheral blood. Receptors originate from a man between 50 and 59 years old with acute or convalescent COVID-19.

This chain connects TRBV24-1 to TRBJ2-3; the match to TRBD2 covers 11 bases. J was trimmed by 2 bases and V by 4 bases; bases with no gene match: 4. CDR3 size: 16 residues. CDR1 is KGHDR, CDR2 SFDVKD, per germline. The CDR3 spells CATSDPSGGLTDTQYF. CDR3 DNA: TGTGCCACCAGTGACCCTAGCGGGGGGCTCACAGATACGCAGTATTTT.

V usage is TRBV2 and J usage is TRBJ2-4; TRBD1 matches 9 bases. In germline, CDR1 is SNHLY, CDR2 FYNNEI. This CDR3 spans 16 amino acids. With V trimmed by 1 base and J by 9 bases, 10 bases remained unmatched. CDR3 residues: CASSEGRQGESGIQYF. CDR3 DNA: TGTGCCAGCAGTGAAGGGAGACAGGGGGAGAGTGGCATTCAGTACTTC.

The V and J genes are TRBV28 and TRBJ1-2; D remains unclear. Germline CDR1 is MDHEN and CDR2 is SYDVKM. With 3 bases removed from V and 7 bases from J, the gap between germline ends came to 9 bases. The CDR3 extends over 12 amino acids. The CDR3 loop reads CASSLRGGGYTF. DNA of the CDR3: TGTGCCAGCAGTTTGCGCGGAGGTGGCTACACCTTC.

This chain connects TRBV9 to TRBJ1-6; D perhaps matches TRBD1 (6 bases). CDR3 length: 15 residues. Trimming left V 6 bases short and J 10 bases short, with 20 bases between. The V gene's germline CDR1 is SGDLS and CDR2 YYNGEE. The CDR3 reads CASTRGSGAESPLHF. CDR3 sequence (DNA): TGTGCCAGCACCCGAGGTTCAGGGGCTGAATCACCCCTCCACTTT.